These 17 T cell receptor beta chains originate from one sample sequenced in a study of technical replicates of blood from a handful of donors. Data came from immunoSEQ multiplex PCR; TCRdb stores just in-frame clones and leaves some out. The data hold approximately 100,000 clones, with approximately 95% observed a single time. The source material was T cells isolated from PBMCs. These receptors came from a human donor in good health.

V usage is TRBV5-5 and J usage is TRBJ2-3; TRBD2 matches at 11 bases. Germline CDR1 SGHKS, CDR2 YYEKEE (reference sequence). This CDR3 is 14 amino acids long. With 7 bases clipped from V and 6 bases from J, the junction kept 7 bases outside the gene matches. CDR3 amino acids: CASRLAGGSDTQYF. CDR3 bases: TGTGCCAGCCGGCTAGCGGGAGGATCGGATACGCAGTATTTT.

This chain joins TRBV10-1 and TRBJ1-2; D ambiguous. Trimming took off 7 bases at V and 4 bases at J, with 19 bases between the two ends. This CDR3 is 15 amino acids long. The germline V gene encodes CDR1 WNHNN and CDR2 SYGVQD (reference sequence). The CDR3 region has the DNA TGCGCCAGCAAAAGAGCGGGGAATCGATGCTATGGCTACACCTTC. This encodes CASKRAGNRCYGYTF.

The gene calls are TRBV7-2 and TRBJ1-3, with D maybe TRBD1 (6 bases). V was clipped by 1 base and J by 4 bases, with 11 bases between them. CDR3 length equals 15 residues. Germline CDR1 is SGHTA and CDR2 is FQGNSA. CDR3 bases: TGTGCCAGCAGCTTAGGAGCAGGGGCAGGAAACACCATATATTTT. Translation gives CASSLGAGAGNTIYF. Complete variable domain (other parts from reference TRBV7-2 and TRBJ1-3): GAGVSQSPSNKVTEKGKDVELRCDPISGHTALYWYRQSLGQGLEFLIYFQGNSAPDKSGLPSDRFSAERTGGSVSTLTIQRTQQEDSAVYLCASSLGAGAGNTIYFGEGSWLTVV.

For the CDR3, the DNA is TGCAGCGTACCCGGGACTAGCGGGAGTAGCTCCTACAATGAGCAGTTCTTC. This sequence encodes CSVPGTSGSSSYNEQFF. V is TRBV29-1 and J is TRBJ2-1; 14 nucleotides agree with TRBD2. J lost 0 bases, V lost 6 bases, and 7 bases had no gene match. The V gene's germline CDR1 is SQVTM and CDR2 ANQGSEA. The CDR3 loop spans 17 amino acids.

V is TRBV6-1 and J is TRBJ2-5; D is possibly TRBD2 (5 bases). Germline V gives CDR1 MNHNS, CDR2 SASEGT. The V gene lost 6 bases and the J gene lost 1 base, with 9 bases spanning the gap. The CDR3 is made up of 13 amino acids. In DNA form, the CDR3 reads TGTGCCAGCAGGGCCCGGGGCCAAGAGACCCAGTACTTC. As protein: CASRARGQETQYF.

The chain couples TRBV19 to TRBJ1-5, with 8 bases lining up with TRBD1. Trimming took 9 bases from V and 1 from J; bases not matched to a gene: 5. This CDR3 is built from 14 residues. Germline V lookup: CDR1 LNHDA, CDR2 SQIVND (reference sequence). The CDR3 nucleotides read TGTGCCAGCAGAAACAGGGGGAGCAATCAGCCCCAGCATTTT. Residues: CASRNRGSNQPQHF.

The chain is built from TRBV7-2 and TRBJ2-7, with a weak D call TRBD2 (6 bases). V was pared by 1 base and J by 3 bases, with 16 bases between. The CDR3 has 16 amino acids. CDR1 and CDR2 (germline): SGHTA, FQGNSA. The CDR3 nucleotides read TGTGCCAGCAGCTTAGGAGGGCAGGCGGGAAACTACGAGCAGTACTTC. Its protein is CASSLGGQAGNYEQYF.

The V call is TRBV7-9, the J call TRBJ2-3; perhaps TRBD1 as D (5 bases). The CDR3 covers 14 residues. V gave up 0 bases and J gave up 4 bases, with 8 bases separating them. The germline V gene encodes CDR1 SEHNR and CDR2 FQNEAQ (reference sequence). The CDR3, as DNA: TGTGCCAGCAGCTTAGCAGGGGCAGCAGATACGCAGTATTTT. Its translation: CASSLAGAADTQYF.

The chain combines TRBV6-5 with TRBJ1-2; 10 bases agree with TRBD1. This CDR3 spans 16 amino acids. Germline CDR1 MNHEY, CDR2 SVGAGI. J gave up 2 bases and V 1 base, and 4 bases lay outside the gene matches. CDR3 nucleotides: TGTGCCAGCAGTTACTGGGACAGGGGCGAGAACTATGGCTACACCTTC. This sequence encodes CASSYWDRGENYGYTF.

The chain has TRBV6-5 and TRBJ2-3; possibly TRBD2 for D (6 bases). This CDR3 has 14 amino acids. Trimming shortened V by 4 bases and J by 5 bases, and 13 bases separated the two germline ends. CDR1 is MNHEY, CDR2 SVGAGI, per germline. The CDR3 here is CASSSGGLRDTQYF. CDR3 in DNA: TGTGCCAGCAGTTCTGGGGGACTTCGAGATACGCAGTATTTT.

A single count supports this clone. The same CDR3 arises from other DNA sequences in this sample as well. The chain has TRBV5-1 and TRBJ2-7, with 11 bases identical to TRBD1. The CDR3 spans 14 residues. The germline V gene has CDR1 SGHRS and CDR2 YFSETQ. J gave up 3 bases and V 4 bases, and 3 bases lay outside the gene matches. CDR3 sequence reads: CASSLGTGGYEQYF. Written as DNA, the CDR3 is TGCGCCAGCAGCCTGGGGACAGGGGGCTACGAGCAGTACTTC.

The chain is built from TRBV7-9 and TRBJ2-7; 7 nucleotides agree with TRBD1. The CDR3 totals 15 residues. The ends lost 5 bases at V and 2 bases at J; junction bases unmatched: 9. CDR1 is SEHNR, CDR2 FQNEAQ, per germline (reference sequence). As DNA, the CDR3 is TGTGCCAGCAGCCTCGGGACAGTGGGAGCCTACGAGCAGTACTTC. Protein product: CASSLGTVGAYEQYF.

The CDR3 DNA reads TGTGCCAGCAGATCGGCCAGGGACTCCCTCTATGGCTACACCTTC. This encodes CASRSARDSLYGYTF. The genes are TRBV6-6 and TRBJ1-2; TRBD1 might be the D (5 bases). This CDR3 is 15 amino acids long. Looked up from germline, CDR1 is MNHNY and CDR2 is SVGAGI (reference sequence). V was cut by 6 bases and J by 4 bases, with 18 bases left in between.

The rearrangement uses TRBV6-4 and TRBJ2-3; 11 nucleotides align to TRBD1. The CDR3 consists of 16 residues. Germline V gene data show CDR1 as MRHNA and CDR2 as SNTAGT. Unmatched junction bases numbered 5, after V lost 2 bases and J lost 4 bases. The CDR3 nucleotides are TGTGCCAGCAGTGACGACAGGACAGGGGGCGCAGATACGCAGTATTTT. It yields the protein CASSDDRTGGADTQYF.

The J gene is TRBJ2-2, the V gene TRBV4-1; weak D call: TRBD1 (5 bases). Trimming left V 4 bases short and J 2 bases short, with 11 bases between. This CDR3 comprises 15 residues. CDR1 and CDR2 (germline): MGHRA, YSYEKL. Here the CDR3 DNA reads TGCGCCAGCAGCCGAAACCAGGGTAACACCGGGGAGCTGTTTTTT. It yields the protein CASSRNQGNTGELFF.

This chain links TRBV28 with TRBJ2-5, with D uncertain. The CDR3 loop spans 14 amino acids. Germline V CDR1 and CDR2: MDHEN, SYDVKM. The germline V and J ends were trimmed by 2 bases and 2 bases, with 9 bases remaining between them. The DNA for the CDR3 is TGTGCCAGCAGTTTACCTTTATATCAAGAGACCCAGTACTTC. Residues: CASSLPLYQETQYF.

V usage is TRBV6-5 and J usage is TRBJ2-1; 10 bases fit TRBD1. This CDR3 region has 14 residues. Trimming at V came to 6 bases and at J to 7 bases, leaving 6 bases not matched to a gene. CDR1 and CDR2 from the germline V gene are MNHEY and SVGAGI. The CDR3 region has the DNA TGTGCCAGCAGAGACAGGGGGCTACGTAATGAGCAGTTCTTC. Its protein is CASRDRGLRNEQFF.